This is a list of T cell receptor beta chains from one sample in a study of shared clonotypes between healthy human individuals. Method: immunoSEQ multiplex PCR; TCRdb's copy keeps in-frame clones and lacks some. Among millions of clones listed, roughly 96% were seen once. Sequenced input: naive CD4+ T cells sorted from blood. Receptor source: a man younger than 30 in good health. The CDR3 runs from the conserved cysteine through the conserved F or W. D genes are given only for firm matches. Rows may omit the clone size; those that give it use once, few, many or a size class.

d_call	v_call	clone_size	j_call	cdr3_aa	cdr3_nt
-	TRBV19	-	TRBJ2-2	CASGRAGVNTGELFF	TGTGCCAGTGGGAGAGCAGGGGTGAACACCGGGGAGCTGTTTTTT
TRBD1	TRBV5-1	-	TRBJ1-1	CASSPGQGSGAFF	TGCGCCAGCAGCCCGGGACAGGGGTCGGGAGCTTTCTTT
-	TRBV30	-	TRBJ1-1	CAWSVGWTSEAFF	TGTGCCTGGAGTGTAGGCTGGACGTCAGAAGCTTTCTTT
-	TRBV2	-	TRBJ2-3	CASNRGSSTDTQYF	TGTGCCAGTAATCGGGGTTCTAGCACAGATACGCAGTATTTT
-	TRBV2	-	TRBJ2-7	CASCSRPYEQYF	TGTGCCAGCTGTAGCAGACCCTACGAGCAGTACTTC
-	TRBV4-3	-	TRBJ1-6	CASSWGQQGSPLHF	TGCGCCAGCAGCTGGGGTCAACAAGGCTCACCCCTCCACTTT
-	TRBV6-5	-	TRBJ2-5	CASSYSPPGVQETQYF	TGTGCCAGCAGTTACTCGCCTCCAGGGGTCCAAGAGACCCAGTACTTC
TRBD2	TRBV5-1	-	TRBJ2-7	CASSLGLAGGGFSYEQYF	TGCGCCAGCAGCCTGGGACTAGCGGGGGGCGGTTTCTCCTACGAGCAGTACTTC
-	TRBV7-9	-	TRBJ2-5	CASSPPGRTQETQYF	TGTGCCAGCAGCCCCCCGGGACGTACCCAAGAGACCCAGTACTTC
-	TRBV5-6	-	TRBJ1-4	CASSLSGAGEKLFF	TGTGCCAGCAGCTTGTCAGGGGCTGGTGAAAAACTGTTTTTT
TRBD1	TRBV10-3	-	TRBJ1-1	CAISSGQGGNTEAFF	TGTGCCATCAGTAGTGGACAGGGGGGGAACACTGAAGCTTTCTTT
-	TRBV6-6	few	TRBJ1-5	CASTMGRDSNQPQHF	TGTGCCAGCACTATGGGACGGGATAGCAATCAGCCCCAGCATTTT
-	TRBV5-4	once	TRBJ2-7	CASSLGDPRNGYEQYF	TGTGCCAGCAGCCTGGGCGACCCGAGAAATGGGTACGAGCAGTACTTC
-	TRBV6-1	-	TRBJ2-3	CASSGGLTDTQYF	TGTGCCAGCAGTGGTGGGCTCACAGATACGCAGTATTTT
TRBD2	TRBV10-3	-	TRBJ2-3	CAISEASGGTNTQYF	TGTGCCATCAGTGAGGCTAGCGGGGGGACGAATACGCAGTATTTT
-	TRBV5-1	-	TRBJ2-7	CASSLDRNGYEQYF	TGCGCCAGCAGCTTGGACAGGAACGGCTACGAGCAGTACTTC
TRBD1	TRBV18	once	TRBJ2-2	CASSRGQETAGELFF	TGTGCCAGCTCACGAGGACAGGAAACGGCCGGGGAGCTGTTTTTT
-	TRBV25-1	once	TRBJ2-7	CASSEFDRAYEQYF	TGTGCCAGCAGTGAATTTGACAGAGCCTACGAGCAGTACTTC
TRBD1	TRBV5-6	-	TRBJ2-6	CASSRTGNYNVLTF	TGTGCCAGCAGCCGGACAGGGAACTATAACGTCCTGACTTTC
-	TRBV18	-	TRBJ2-1	CASSPRPGSYNEQFF	TGTGCCAGCTCACCACGTCCGGGGTCCTACAATGAGCAGTTCTTC
TRBD1	TRBV29-1	-	TRBJ1-1	CSGDRAGTEAFF	TGCAGCGGCGACAGGGCGGGCACTGAAGCTTTCTTT
-	TRBV2	-	TRBJ1-3	CASRVAAGKGDTIYF	TGTGCCAGCAGGGTGGCAGCCGGTAAGGGCGACACCATATATTTT
TRBD1	TRBV6-1	-	TRBJ2-3	CATEGQGVGSDTQYF	TGTGCCACCGAGGGACAGGGCGTAGGGTCAGATACGCAGTATTTT
-	TRBV6-1	-	TRBJ1-5	CASSEKQTNQPQHF	TGTGCCAGCAGTGAAAAACAGACCAATCAGCCCCAGCATTTT
-	TRBV9	-	TRBJ1-1	CASSSEGHYTEAFF	TGTGCCAGCAGCTCAGAGGGACACTACACTGAAGCTTTCTTT
-	TRBV5-6	-	TRBJ2-6	CASSWGVAGANVLTF	TGTGCCAGCAGTTGGGGCGTGGCTGGGGCCAACGTCCTGACTTTC
-	TRBV6-1	-	TRBJ1-3	CASSEAGKALGANTIYF	TGTGCCAGCAGTGAGGCGGGGAAGGCCTTGGGCGCAAACACCATATATTTT
TRBD1	TRBV19	-	TRBJ2-7	CASSALDRVYEQYF	TGTGCCAGTAGTGCCCTCGACAGGGTCTACGAGCAGTACTTC
-	TRBV29-1	-	TRBJ2-7	CSVGTADEQYF	TGCAGCGTTGGGACCGCCGACGAGCAGTACTTC
-	TRBV10-3	-	TRBJ2-1	CAISESPGSYNEQFF	TGTGCCATCAGTGAGTCTCCAGGCTCCTACAATGAGCAGTTCTTC
-	TRBV5-1	-	TRBJ2-1	CASSLGINNEQFF	TGCGCCAGCAGCCTCGGGATCAACAATGAGCAGTTCTTC
TRBD2	TRBV5-4	-	TRBJ2-7	CASSLGSSGSRTYEQYF	TGTGCCAGCAGCTTGGGGTCTAGCGGGAGTCGCACCTACGAGCAGTACTTC
-	TRBV18	-	TRBJ2-7	CASSPPNLGYEQYF	TGTGCCAGCTCACCACCTAATCTGGGTTACGAGCAGTACTTC
-	TRBV5-1	-	TRBJ1-1	CASSLNGLNTEAFF	TGCGCCAGCAGCTTGAACGGCCTGAACACTGAAGCTTTCTTT
TRBD1	TRBV30	many	TRBJ2-2	CAWSADRANTGELFF	TGTGCCTGGAGCGCTGACAGGGCGAACACCGGGGAGCTGTTTTTT
-	TRBV6-5	-	TRBJ1-1	CASSYDHTNTEAFF	TGTGCCAGCAGTTACGACCACACGAACACTGAAGCTTTCTTT
-	TRBV5-4	few	TRBJ2-5	CASSFDQYQETQYF	TGTGCCAGCAGCTTTGACCAGTACCAAGAGACCCAGTACTTC
-	TRBV7-9	-	TRBJ2-5	CASSTSYTAVYQETQYF	TGTGCCAGCAGCACCTCGTACACGGCTGTTTACCAAGAGACCCAGTACTTC
-	TRBV11-2	-	TRBJ1-4	CASHSNEKLFF	TGTGCCAGCCACTCGAATGAAAAACTGTTTTTT
TRBD2	TRBV7-9	once	TRBJ2-3	CASSSGGPTTQYF	TGTGCCAGCAGCTCGGGAGGGCCGACTACGCAGTATTTT
-	TRBV6-6	-	TRBJ1-1	CASSPRETEAFF	TGTGCCAGCAGTCCAAGGGAAACTGAAGCTTTCTTT
-	TRBV2	-	TRBJ2-5	CASSEWGGRLTPQETQYF	TGTGCCAGCAGTGAATGGGGGGGCAGGTTAACCCCCCAAGAGACCCAGTACTTC
-	TRBV28	-	TRBJ1-3	CASSTILRNTIYF	TGTGCCAGCAGCACGATACTCCGAAACACCATATATTTT
-	TRBV6-1	-	TRBJ2-1	CASSEAAYQLGNEQFF	TGTGCCAGCAGTGAAGCCGCCTACCAGTTGGGGAATGAGCAGTTCTTC
-	TRBV5-4	-	TRBJ2-2	CASSLAGGTGELFF	TGTGCCAGCAGCTTGGCGGGTGGCACCGGGGAGCTGTTTTTT
-	TRBV25-1	-	TRBJ1-3	CARFPPPPKSSGNTIYF	TGTGCCCGCTTTCCCCCTCCGCCAAAGAGCTCTGGAAACACCATATATTTT
-	TRBV10-2	-	TRBJ1-5	CASSEGFQGVPNQPQHF	TGCGCCAGCAGTGAGGGTTTTCAAGGCGTACCCAATCAGCCCCAGCATTTT
-	TRBV30	-	TRBJ2-5	CAWSWTSGRTQYF	TGTGCCTGGAGTTGGACTTCGGGGCGGACCCAGTACTTC
TRBD1	TRBV7-6	-	TRBJ1-4	CASSLVGTGNEKLFF	TGTGCCAGCAGCTTAGTGGGGACAGGAAATGAAAAACTGTTTTTT
-	TRBV19	-	TRBJ2-7	CASSIMGGNDEQYF	TGTGCCAGTAGTATTATGGGGGGTAACGACGAGCAGTACTTC
-	TRBV9	-	TRBJ1-3	CASSGSPYSTGNTIYF	TGTGCCAGCAGTGGCTCCCCCTATAGTACGGGAAACACCATATATTTT
TRBD2	TRBV19	-	TRBJ2-3	CASKPGLAGVGDTQYF	TGTGCCAGTAAACCCGGACTAGCGGGAGTTGGTGATACGCAGTATTTT